The 8 T cell receptor beta chains given below trace back to one sample, sequenced in a study of identical twins. TCRdb used MiXCR to reprocess the 5' RACE reads, holding one entry per CDR3 protein. The profile shows roughly 260,000 distinct CDR3 sequences, 7.5% of them singletons. These data also formed part of another study, on yellow fever vaccine responses in identical twins.

Sequencing was carried out using CD8+ T cells sorted from blood. These receptors came from a woman aged 18-35 years in good health.

The chain joins TRBV12-3 or TRBV12-4 to TRBJ2-1; 7 nucleotides match TRBD1. CDR3 size: 14 residues. Losses at the gene ends were 5 bases for V and 0 bases for J; bases not matched to a gene: 1. CDR3 nucleotide sequence: TGTGCCAGCAGTAAGGGGGCCTCCTACAATGAGCAGTTCTTC. Amino acids: CASSKGASYNEQFF.

There are many counts of this clonotype. The chain links TRBV20-1 to TRBJ2-1; 8 bases match TRBD2. The CDR3 has 15 amino acids. J gave up 4 bases and V 4 bases, and 9 bases lay outside the gene matches. From germline, CDR1 is DFQATT and CDR2 SNEGSKA (reference sequence). CDR3 nucleotides: TGCAGTGCTACCCCCCGGGAGGGCCATTACAATGAGCAGTTCTTC. Residues: CSATPREGHYNEQFF.

This clonotype occurred a few times. J is TRBJ2-7 and V is TRBV12-5, with 7 bases matching TRBD1. Per germline, CDR1 LGHNT and CDR2 FRNRAP. The CDR3 length is 16 residues. The V and J ends lost 6 bases and 0 bases, in that order; junction bases with no gene match: 11. The DNA for the CDR3 is TGTGCTAGTGGCCACCCCGGGACAGCAGCCTCCTACGAGCAGTACTTC. Encoded protein: CASGHPGTAASYEQYF. The entire variable domain, with the rest obtained from reference TRBV12-5 and TRBJ2-7, is as follows: DARVTQTPRHKVTEMGQEVTMRCQPILGHNTVFWYRQTMMQGLELLAYFRNRAPLDDSGMPKDRFSAEMPDATLATLKIQPSEPRDSAVYFCASGHPGTAASYEQYFGPGTRLTVT.

The chain combines TRBV12-5 with TRBJ1-3; 9 nucleotides align to TRBD1. The junction had 9 bases not matched to a gene; V was cut back by 7 bases and J by 2 bases. The CDR3 is 16 amino acids. Germline V gene sequence: CDR1 LGHNT, CDR2 FRNRAP. The CDR3 spells CASAPGTGITGNTIYF. DNA of the CDR3: TGTGCTAGTGCCCCCGGGACAGGGATTACTGGAAACACCATATATTTT.

The chain employs TRBV10-3 and TRBJ1-4; D possibly corresponds to TRBD1 (6 bases). The germline V gene has CDR1 ENHRY and CDR2 SYGVKD. The V gene lost 2 bases and the J gene lost 8 bases, with 12 bases spanning the gap. CDR3 length: 14 amino acids. CDR3 nucleotide sequence: TGTGCCATCAGTGAGGACAGGTTAAGGGAAAAACTGTTTTTT. Encoded protein: CAISEDRLREKLFF.

This clonotype has at least ten counts. The V and J genes are TRBV5-1 and TRBJ2-2; unclear D gene. CDR1 and CDR2 (germline): SGHRS, YFSETQ. Trimming pared 4 bases from V and 0 bases from J, leaving 7 bases between. CDR3 length: 14 amino acids. CDR3 DNA sequence: TGCGCCAGCAGCCCGATGACGAACACCGGGGAGCTGTTTTTT. It specifies CASSPMTNTGELFF.

This clonotype has ten or more counts. This sequence joins TRBV5-1 and TRBJ2-1, with D possibly TRBD2 on 6 matching bases. This CDR3 has 13 amino acids. Trimming stripped 0 bases from V and 9 bases from J, with 10 bases between. Germline V gene lookup returns CDR1 SGHRS and CDR2 YFSETQ. CDR3 sequence reads: CASSLAGSSEQFF. The CDR3 DNA reads as TGCGCCAGCAGCTTGGCCGGGAGCAGTGAGCAGTTCTTC.

This clonotype was counted between two and nine times. This CDR3 reads CATADLLTDTQYF. The CDR3 region has the DNA TGTGCCACCGCTGACCTACTCACAGATACGCAGTATTTT. V is TRBV11-2 and J is TRBJ2-3; D ambiguous. The germline CDR1 and CDR2 sequences are SGHAT and FQNNGV. The CDR3 length is 13 residues. V was clipped by 10 bases and J by 2 bases, with 13 bases between them.